These 32 T cell receptor beta chains came from one sample sequenced in a study of OX40 agonist ivuxolimab in advanced cancers. Assay: immunoSEQ multiplex PCR; the TCRdb copy retains only in-frame clones and omits some. Of about 50,000 clones listed, more than 85% were seen once; the top ten hold roughly 4.4%. The sample here was CD4+ or CD8+ T cells sorted from blood, taken in a trial of the OX40 agonist ivuxolimab. These receptors all stem from an adult with an advanced solid tumor such as melanoma, head and neck, liver or kidney cancer.

The J gene is TRBJ1-3, the V gene TRBV27, with D possibly matching TRBD1 (5 bases). V was trimmed by 1 base and J by 2 bases, leaving 9 bases between them. The CDR3 spans 15 residues. Germline CDR1 and CDR2: MNHEY and SMNVEV (reference sequence). CDR3 residues: CASSLYWGAGNTIYF. The DNA of the CDR3 is TGTGCCAGCAGTTTATATTGGGGGGCTGGAAACACCATATATTTT.

This clone has just one count. V is TRBV18 and J is TRBJ2-1; TRBD1 agrees at 7 bases. Per germline, CDR1 KGHSH and CDR2 LQKENI. The CDR3 is 12 residues long. Trimming took 10 bases from V and 8 from J; bases not matched to a gene: 8. CDR3 DNA: TGTGCCACCACCGACAGGGTTTATGAGCAGTTCTTC. Its translation is CATTDRVYEQFF.

The chain is built from TRBV11-2 and TRBJ2-3, with 14 bases aligning to TRBD2. CDR3 length: 16 residues. The V gene end was trimmed by 5 bases and the J gene end by 5 bases; junction bases not matched to a gene: 6. Germline CDR1 SGHAT, CDR2 FQNNGV. The CDR3 region is CASSRRLAGGLDTQYF. The CDR3 coding sequence is TGTGCCAGCAGCCGGAGACTAGCGGGGGGGTTAGATACGCAGTATTTT.

The gene calls are TRBV9 and TRBJ1-1; 8 bases agree with TRBD1. The CDR3 is 14 residues long. Germline CDR1 is SGDLS and CDR2 is YYNGEE. The ends lost 3 bases at V and 7 bases at J; junction bases unmatched: 8. CDR3 protein: CASSAGNTGGEAFF. DNA of the CDR3: TGTGCCAGCAGCGCCGGAAATACAGGGGGTGAAGCTTTCTTT.

The chain joins TRBV4-3 to TRBJ2-7; D ambiguous. Deletions cut 0 bases from V and 2 bases from J, with 8 bases between. The CDR3 totals 14 residues. Germline V gene lookup returns CDR1 LGHNA and CDR2 YSLEER. CDR3 nucleotides: TGCGCCAGCAGCCAAGACGAGGCGGCCTACGAGCAGTACTTC. Its translation: CASSQDEAAYEQYF.

The gene calls are TRBV10-2 and TRBJ2-2; D call uncertain. V was cut by 3 bases and J by 2 bases, with 10 bases left in between. CDR1 is WSHSY and CDR2 is SAAADI in the germline V gene. This CDR3 spans 15 amino acids. This CDR3 is CASSDPPINTGELFF. In DNA form, the CDR3 reads TGCGCCAGCAGTGATCCCCCCATTAACACCGGGGAGCTGTTTTTT.

This clone was found a few times. V is TRBV5-4 and J is TRBJ1-2; 7 nucleotides match TRBD1. Germline-derived CDR1 and CDR2 are SGHNT and YYREEE (reference sequence). V was clipped by 1 base and J by 4 bases; unmatched bases: 7. This CDR3 comprises 15 residues. CDR3: CASSLTTTGFYGYTF. The CDR3 region has the DNA TGTGCCAGCAGCTTGACGACGACAGGGTTCTATGGCTACACCTTC.

This chain uses TRBV9 with TRBJ1-1, with D possibly being TRBD1 (6 bases). The germline CDR1 and CDR2 sequences are SGDLS and YYNGEE. Trimming removed 5 bases from V and 3 bases from J, with 14 bases in between. This CDR3 has 14 amino acids. The CDR3: CASSRTVEYTEAFF. In DNA, the CDR3 is TGTGCCAGCAGTCGGACAGTCGAATACACTGAAGCTTTCTTT.

This chain joins TRBV7-2 and TRBJ2-5, with a possible D match to TRBD1 (6 bases). The CDR3 is made up of 13 amino acids. The germline CDR1 and CDR2 sequences are SGHTA and FQGNSA. V was cut by 6 bases and J by 5 bases, with 13 bases left in between. CDR3 region: CASRPQGFETQYF. CDR3 nucleotides: TGTGCCAGCAGACCGCAGGGGTTTGAGACCCAGTACTTC.

The chain joins TRBV7-9 to TRBJ1-2, with D maybe TRBD1 (6 bases). From germline, CDR1 is SEHNR and CDR2 FQNEAQ (reference sequence). The ends were cut back, 5 bases at V and 5 bases at J, with 21 bases in the middle. This CDR3 spans 16 amino acids. The DNA of the CDR3 is TGTGCCAGCAGCCCGACCGGCAACAGGGTGAATTATGGCTACACCTTC. Translating it yields CASSPTGNRVNYGYTF. Full variable domain (remainder filled in from reference TRBV7-9 and TRBJ1-2): DTGVSQNPRHKITKRGQNVTFRCDPISEHNRLYWYRQTLGQGPEFLTYFQNEAQLEKSRLLSDRFSAERPKGSFSTLEIQRTEQGDSAMYLCASSPTGNRVNYGYTFGSGTRLTVV.

J is TRBJ2-1 and V is TRBV7-6, with 9 bases that match TRBD1. Germline V CDR1 and CDR2: SGHVS, FNYEAQ. The trim removed 5 bases at V and 7 bases at J, leaving 9 bases unmatched. This CDR3 spans 15 amino acids. CDR3 sequence: CASSPRRDRENEQFF. The CDR3 coding sequence is TGTGCCAGCAGCCCCCGAAGGGACAGGGAGAATGAGCAGTTCTTC.

The J gene is TRBJ1-3, the V gene TRBV27; D is uncertain. Germline V gene data show CDR1 as MNHEY and CDR2 as SMNVEV (reference sequence). This CDR3 is built from 14 residues. Trimming cost V 2 bases and J 0 bases, with 5 bases left between them. This CDR3 reads CASSLASSGNTIYF. In DNA form, the CDR3 reads TGTGCCAGCAGTTTAGCCAGCTCTGGAAACACCATATATTTT.

The chain links TRBV6-1 to TRBJ2-1; a possible D gene is TRBD2 (7 bases). Trimming pared 2 bases from V and 1 base from J, leaving 9 bases between. The germline V gene has CDR1 MNHNS and CDR2 SASEGT. The CDR3 covers 15 residues. CDR3 coding DNA: TGTGCCAGCAGTGAAAAGGGGGGGTCCTACAATGAGCAGTTCTTC. Translation: CASSEKGGSYNEQFF.

J is TRBJ2-1 and V is TRBV19, with 8 bases identical to TRBD1. CDR3 length equals 13 residues. V lost 3 bases, J lost 6 bases, and 1 base stayed unmatched. CDR1 and CDR2 from the germline V gene are LNHDA and SQIVND (reference sequence). The CDR3, as DNA: TGTGCCAGTAGTATCGGACAGGGCAATGAGCAGTTCTTC. It yields the protein CASSIGQGNEQFF. Together with reference TRBV19 and TRBJ2-1, the CDR3 gives the full variable domain: DGGITQSPKYLFRKEGQNVTLSCEQNLNHDAMYWYRQDPGQGLRLIYYSQIVNDFQKGDIAEGYSVSREKKESFPLTVTSAQKNPTAFYLCASSIGQGNEQFFGPGTRLTVL.

The chain joins TRBV5-1 to TRBJ1-1, with D tentatively TRBD1 (5 bases). The V end was cut by 3 bases, the J end by 8 bases, with 8 bases between. The CDR3 totals 11 residues. Germline CDR1 and CDR2: SGHRS and YFSETQ. CDR3 in DNA: TGCGCCAGCAGCTGGGGGATGGAAGCTTTCTTT. The encoded protein is CASSWGMEAFF.

The DNA of the CDR3 is TGTGCCAGCAGCCAAGGGTGGGCTGTGTACAATGAGCAGTTCTTC. Amino acid sequence: CASSQGWAVYNEQFF. The chain couples TRBV14 to TRBJ2-1; D not resolved. The germline CDR1 and CDR2 sequences are SGHDN and FVKESK. The CDR3 spans 15 residues. V lost 1 base and J 4 bases, leaving 11 bases between the germline ends.

The rearrangement joins TRBV29-1 to TRBJ2-1, with 11 bases fitting TRBD2. The trim removed 1 base at V and 8 bases at J, leaving 4 bases unmatched. The CDR3 has 14 amino acids. The germline V gene encodes CDR1 SQVTM and CDR2 ANQGSEA. CDR3 sequence reads: CSVEGTSGSDEQFF. As DNA, the CDR3 is TGCAGCGTTGAAGGGACTAGCGGGTCGGATGAGCAGTTCTTC.

The rearrangement links TRBV4-2 to TRBJ2-3, with 10 bases lining up with TRBD1. CDR3 length: 16 residues. The V gene end was trimmed by 5 bases and the J gene end by 1 base; junction bases not matched to a gene: 6. Looked up from germline, CDR1 is LGHNA and CDR2 is YNFKEQ. The CDR3 here is CASSLGTGEGTDTQYF. CDR3 nucleotide sequence: TGTGCCAGCAGCTTAGGGACAGGGGAGGGCACAGATACGCAGTATTTT.

The rearrangement uses TRBV7-2 and TRBJ2-3; possible D gene TRBD1, 5 bases. The CDR3 spans 15 residues. Germline CDR1 and CDR2: SGHTA and FQGNSA. The V and J ends lost 10 bases and 3 bases respectively, with 20 bases between them. In DNA, the CDR3 is TGTGCCATATCCAGGGCGGACATGGTTACAGATACGCAGTATTTT. Amino acids: CAISRADMVTDTQYF.

This clone was counted once. This rearrangement joins TRBV28 to TRBJ1-1, with unresolved D. Germline CDR1 MDHEN, CDR2 SYDVKM. The CDR3 is 11 residues long. The V end was cut by 5 bases, the J end by 11 bases, with 12 bases between. In DNA form, the CDR3 reads TGTGCCAGCAGTCCCAAAACTGGGGCTTTCTTT. Its protein product is CASSPKTGAFF.

This chain connects TRBV7-9 to TRBJ2-7; 8 nucleotides agree with TRBD1. The CDR3 sequence is 16 residues long. The germline gives CDR1 SEHNR, CDR2 FQNEAQ (reference sequence). Trimming removed 0 bases from V and 2 bases from J; junction bases left unmatched: 6. CDR3 residues: CASSLALGQDPYEQYF. CDR3 nucleotide sequence: TGTGCCAGCAGCTTAGCCTTGGGACAGGACCCCTACGAGCAGTACTTC.

V usage is TRBV6-5 and J usage is TRBJ1-3; D ambiguous. Germline V CDR1 and CDR2: MNHEY, SVGAGI. The CDR3 sequence is 13 residues long. Deletions cut 0 bases from V and 1 base from J, with 1 base between. In DNA form, the CDR3 reads TGTGCCAGCAGTTACTCGTCTGGAAACACCATATATTTT. Translation: CASSYSSGNTIYF.

V usage is TRBV7-9 and J usage is TRBJ2-2; 10 bases map to TRBD1. The germline V gene encodes CDR1 SEHNR and CDR2 FQNEAQ (reference sequence). Trimming cost V 4 bases and J 1 base; bases outside gene matches: 6. The CDR3 runs 17 residues. CDR3 DNA sequence: TGTGCCAGCAGCTCCAGGGACAGGGGTGAGAACACCGGGGAGCTGTTTTTT. Its translation is CASSSRDRGENTGELFF.

The chain carries TRBV4-3 and TRBJ2-1, with 7 bases matching TRBD2. The CDR3 contains 15 residues. In germline, CDR1 is LGHNA, CDR2 YSLEER. J was trimmed by 6 bases and V by 0 bases; bases with no gene match: 5. Here the CDR3 DNA reads TGCGCCAGCAGCCAAGATGCGGGAGTGGCCAATGAGCAGTTCTTC. Its protein is CASSQDAGVANEQFF.

The rearrangement links TRBV15 to TRBJ2-4; the D call may be TRBD1 or TRBD2 (6 bases each). The germline CDR1 and CDR2 sequences are LNHNV and YYDKDF (reference sequence). Trimming removed 0 bases from V and 4 bases from J, with 13 bases in between. The CDR3 covers 16 residues. In DNA form, the CDR3 reads TGTGCCACCAGCAGAGATACAGGGAGGTTGAAAAACATTCAGTACTTC. Protein product: CATSRDTGRLKNIQYF.

The V and J genes are TRBV5-6 and TRBJ2-1, with D perhaps matching TRBD1 or TRBD2 (5 bases each). The CDR3 totals 16 residues. CDR1 and CDR2 (germline): SGHDT, YYEEEE. V was clipped by 0 bases and J by 6 bases, with 16 bases between them. The CDR3 loop is CASSLAGTVALNEQFF. The CDR3 coding sequence is TGTGCCAGCAGCTTGGCCGGGACGGTTGCACTCAATGAGCAGTTCTTC.

This chain links TRBV4-1 with TRBJ1-1; the D gene is possibly TRBD1 (6 bases). V dropped 1 base and J dropped 5 bases, with 17 bases sitting between them. The V gene's germline CDR1 is MGHRA and CDR2 YSYEKL. This CDR3 comprises 16 residues. In DNA form, the CDR3 reads TGCGCCAGCAGCCAAGGCGGGGGCCTCTCACGAACTGAAGCTTTCTTT. It translates to CASSQGGGLSRTEAFF.

The chain uses TRBV9 and TRBJ2-7, with 8 bases lining up with TRBD2. CDR1 SGDLS and CDR2 YYNGEE come from the germline V gene. This CDR3 is 14 amino acids long. The V segment lost 4 bases and the J segment 2 bases; nucleotides outside the gene matches: 5. The CDR3 loop reads CASSFSGGPYEQYF. The CDR3 DNA reads as TGTGCCAGCAGCTTCTCGGGAGGGCCCTACGAGCAGTACTTC. Full variable domain (missing parts from reference TRBV9 and TRBJ2-7): DSGVTQTPKHLITATGQRVTLRCSPRSGDLSVYWYQQSLDQGLQFLIQYYNGEERAKGNILERFSAQQFPDLHSELNLSSLELGDSALYFCASSFSGGPYEQYFGPGTRLTVT.

The chain joins TRBV13 to TRBJ2-7; 9 bases are shared with TRBD1. CDR1 is PRHDT, CDR2 FYEKMQ, per germline (reference sequence). After removal of 3 bases from V and 6 bases from J, the junction contained 6 bases not matched to a gene. The CDR3 sequence is 14 residues long. Here the CDR3 reads CASSLGQGSGEQYF. In nucleotides, the CDR3 is TGTGCCAGCAGCTTGGGACAGGGAAGTGGCGAGCAGTACTTC.

The CDR3 nucleotides are TGTGCCAGTAACCCGACCGGCAGCGACTATGGCTACACCTTC. Its protein is CASNPTGSDYGYTF. J is TRBJ1-2 and V is TRBV19; D is uncertain. Looked up from germline, CDR1 is LNHDA and CDR2 is SQIVND (reference sequence). The CDR3 is made up of 14 amino acids. The V and J ends lost 7 bases and 3 bases respectively, with 15 bases between them.

With respect to this clone: Within the sample, other DNA sequences also encode this same CDR3. The rearrangement uses TRBV27 and TRBJ2-7, with D unclear. Trimming stripped 1 base from V and 5 bases from J, with 6 bases between. This CDR3 contains 12 residues. Germline assignment: CDR1 MNHEY and CDR2 SMNVEV (reference sequence). In DNA, the CDR3 is TGTGCCAGCAGTTTATTGGGCGACGAGCAGTACTTC. Protein sequence: CASSLLGDEQYF.

The rearrangement links TRBV19 to TRBJ2-1, with D perhaps matching TRBD1 (5 bases). Germline V CDR1 and CDR2: LNHDA, SQIVND (reference sequence). The CDR3 extends over 14 amino acids. Trimming took off 8 bases at V and 4 bases at J, with 15 bases between the two ends. The DNA for the CDR3 is TGTGCCAGTGGTCTTGGGGCTCGGTACAATGAGCAGTTCTTC. Protein product: CASGLGARYNEQFF.